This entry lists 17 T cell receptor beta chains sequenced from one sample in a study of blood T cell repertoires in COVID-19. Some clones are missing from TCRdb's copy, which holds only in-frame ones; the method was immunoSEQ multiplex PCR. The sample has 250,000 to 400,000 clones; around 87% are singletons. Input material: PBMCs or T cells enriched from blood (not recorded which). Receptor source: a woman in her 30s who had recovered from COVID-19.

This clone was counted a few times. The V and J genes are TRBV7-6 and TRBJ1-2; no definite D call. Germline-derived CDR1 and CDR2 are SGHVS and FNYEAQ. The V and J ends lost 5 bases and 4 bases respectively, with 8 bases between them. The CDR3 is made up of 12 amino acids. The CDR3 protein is CASSQEGYGYTF. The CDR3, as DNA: TGTGCCAGCAGCCAGGAGGGCTATGGCTACACCTTC.

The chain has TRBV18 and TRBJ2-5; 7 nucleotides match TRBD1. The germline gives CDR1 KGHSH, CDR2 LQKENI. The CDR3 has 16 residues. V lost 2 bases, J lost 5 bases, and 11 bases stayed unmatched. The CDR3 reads CASSPGARGRQETQYF. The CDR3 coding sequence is TGTGCCAGCTCACCAGGGGCTAGGGGGCGGCAGGAGACCCAGTACTTC.

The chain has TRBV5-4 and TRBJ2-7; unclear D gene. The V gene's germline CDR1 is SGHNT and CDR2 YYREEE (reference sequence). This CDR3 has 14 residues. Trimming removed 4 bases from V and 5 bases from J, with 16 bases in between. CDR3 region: CASSPTRQDHEQYF. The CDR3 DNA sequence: TGTGCCAGCAGCCCCACGAGACAAGACCACGAGCAGTACTTC. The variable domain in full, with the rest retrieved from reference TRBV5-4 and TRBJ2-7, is ETGVTQSPTHLIKTRGQQVTLRCSSQSGHNTVSWYQQALGQGPQFIFQYYREEENGRGNFPPRFSGLQFPNYSSELNVNALELDDSALYLCASSPTRQDHEQYFGPGTRLTVT.

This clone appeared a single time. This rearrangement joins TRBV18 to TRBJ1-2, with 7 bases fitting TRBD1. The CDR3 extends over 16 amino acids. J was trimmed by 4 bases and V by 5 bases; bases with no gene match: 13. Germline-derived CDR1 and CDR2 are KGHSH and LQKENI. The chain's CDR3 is CASSRDSPSFRYGYTF. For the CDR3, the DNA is TGTGCCAGCTCAAGGGACAGCCCATCCTTCCGCTATGGCTACACCTTC.

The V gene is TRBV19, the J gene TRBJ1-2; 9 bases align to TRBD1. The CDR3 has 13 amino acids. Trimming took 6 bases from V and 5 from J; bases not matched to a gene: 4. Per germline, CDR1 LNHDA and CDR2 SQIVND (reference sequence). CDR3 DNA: TGTGCCAGTAGAGACAGGGGGGTTTATGGCTACACCTTC. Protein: CASRDRGVYGYTF.

The CDR3 is CVRSLHRRQPQHF. CDR3 in DNA: TGTGTCAGAAGCTTACACAGGCGTCAGCCCCAGCATTTT. The genes are TRBV7-5 and TRBJ1-5; TRBD1 is the table's D call and was not checked against the DNA. TRBV7-5 is annotated as a pseudogene. The CDR3 is 13 amino acids.

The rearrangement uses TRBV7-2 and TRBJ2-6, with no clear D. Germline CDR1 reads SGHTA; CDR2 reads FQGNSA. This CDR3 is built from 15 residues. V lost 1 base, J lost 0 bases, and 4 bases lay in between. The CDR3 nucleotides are TGTGCCAGCAGCTTAGACAGCTCTGGGGCCAACGTCCTGACTTTC. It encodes CASSLDSSGANVLTF.

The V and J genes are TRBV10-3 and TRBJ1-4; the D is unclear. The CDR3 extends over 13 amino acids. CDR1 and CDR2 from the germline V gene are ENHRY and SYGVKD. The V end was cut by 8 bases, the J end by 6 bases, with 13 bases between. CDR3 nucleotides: TGTGCCATCGGTCGCGGGTCAGATGAAAAACTGTTTTTT. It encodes CAIGRGSDEKLFF.

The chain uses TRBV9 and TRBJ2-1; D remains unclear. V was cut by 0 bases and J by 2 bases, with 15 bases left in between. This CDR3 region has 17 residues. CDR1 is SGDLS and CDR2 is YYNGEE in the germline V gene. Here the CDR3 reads CASSVDGNKLPYNEQFF. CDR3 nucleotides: TGTGCCAGCAGCGTAGATGGTAATAAACTCCCCTACAATGAGCAGTTCTTC.

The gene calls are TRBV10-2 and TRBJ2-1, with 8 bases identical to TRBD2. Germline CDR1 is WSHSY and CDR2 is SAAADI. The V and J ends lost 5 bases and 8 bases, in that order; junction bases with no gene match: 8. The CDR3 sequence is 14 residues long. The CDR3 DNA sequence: TGCGCCAGCAGTAGCGCGGGAGGATCTCATGAGCAGTTCTTC. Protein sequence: CASSSAGGSHEQFF.

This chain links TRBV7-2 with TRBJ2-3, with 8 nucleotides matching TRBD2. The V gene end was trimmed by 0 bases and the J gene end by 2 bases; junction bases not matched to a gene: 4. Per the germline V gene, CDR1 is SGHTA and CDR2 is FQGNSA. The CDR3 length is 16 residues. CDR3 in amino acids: CASSLALSGVTDTQYF. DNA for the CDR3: TGTGCCAGCAGCTTAGCACTTAGCGGGGTCACAGATACGCAGTATTTT.

DNA for the CDR3: TGTGCCAGCAGCCCACCGCAGGTATATAATTCACCCCTCCACTTT. It specifies CASSPPQVYNSPLHF. This sequence joins TRBV7-4 and TRBJ1-6; D uncertain. The CDR3 runs to 15 residues. V shed 5 bases and J shed 4 bases, with 12 bases lying between them. The germline V gene encodes CDR1 SGHVT and CDR2 SQSDAQ.

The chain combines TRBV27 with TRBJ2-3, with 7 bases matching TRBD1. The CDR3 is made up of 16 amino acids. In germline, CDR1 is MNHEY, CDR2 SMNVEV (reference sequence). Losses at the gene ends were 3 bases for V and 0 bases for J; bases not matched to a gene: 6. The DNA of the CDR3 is TGTGCCAGCAGTTTGGGACAGCGCCTTAGCACAGATACGCAGTATTTT. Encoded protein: CASSLGQRLSTDTQYF.

CDR3 protein: CASSDRQGRGAFF. Written as DNA, the CDR3 is TGTGCCAGCAGCGACCGACAGGGGAGAGGAGCTTTCTTT. The chain couples TRBV12-3 or TRBV12-4 to TRBJ1-1, with 8 bases matching TRBD1. This CDR3 comprises 13 residues. After removal of 6 bases from V and 10 bases from J, the junction contained 10 bases not matched to a gene.

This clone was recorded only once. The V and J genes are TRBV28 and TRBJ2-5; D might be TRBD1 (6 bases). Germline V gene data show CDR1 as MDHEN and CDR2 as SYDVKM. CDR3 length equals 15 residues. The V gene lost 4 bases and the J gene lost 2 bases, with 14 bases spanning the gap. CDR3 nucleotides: TGTGCCAGCAGTTCCGGACAGCTATCGCAAGAGACCCAGTACTTC. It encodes CASSSGQLSQETQYF. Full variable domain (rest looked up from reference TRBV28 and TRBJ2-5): DVKVTQSSRYLVKRTGEKVFLECVQDMDHENMFWYRQDPGLGLRLIYFSYDVKMKEKGDIPEGYSVSREKKERFSLILESASTNQTSMYLCASSSGQLSQETQYFGPGTRLLVL.

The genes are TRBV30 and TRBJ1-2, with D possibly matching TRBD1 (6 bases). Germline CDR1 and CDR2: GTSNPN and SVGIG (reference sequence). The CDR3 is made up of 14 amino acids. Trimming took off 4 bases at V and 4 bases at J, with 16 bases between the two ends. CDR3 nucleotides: TGTGCCTGGATCTTACAAACAGGGAGCTATGGCTACACCTTC. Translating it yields CAWILQTGSYGYTF.

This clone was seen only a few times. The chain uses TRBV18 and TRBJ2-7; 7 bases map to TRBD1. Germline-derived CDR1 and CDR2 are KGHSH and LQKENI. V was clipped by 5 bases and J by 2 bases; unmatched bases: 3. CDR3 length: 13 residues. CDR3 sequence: CASSRQGAYEQYF. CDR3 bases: TGTGCCAGCTCAAGACAGGGTGCCTACGAGCAGTACTTC.